This TCR beta chain was identified during a study of T cell changes during pregnancy in multiple sclerosis (dated by TCRdb to between 2019 and 2020). Notes on the research overall: In women with multiple sclerosis, the researchers looked at how the T cell repertoire shifted as pregnancy progressed.

Libraries were constructed by the immunoSEQ multiplex PCR assay. Imported from immuneACCESS, the table was reduced by TCRdb to in-frame sequences with V and J called. These copies leave out some clones; in studies compared against another copy, an unresolved V gene accounts for under half, and the cause of the remainder is not known. This sample has around 50,000 clones in its table, and around 92% of those were observed once. The ten largest account for just over 0.65% of the sample. A remark on this clone: The specificity of this receptor is unknown. It has no much larger one-base neighbor in the sample; base qualities were not kept.

This clonotype was obtained from a female donor with multiple sclerosis, enrolled in a pregnancy study. The specimen was CD4+ T cells from peripheral blood mononuclear cells, collected in the third trimester of pregnancy.

Here the CDR3 is given as CASSQGQGGNTIYF. The bases read TGTGCCAGCAGCCAAGGACAGGGTGGAAACACCATATATTTT. This sequence uses TRBV5-4 and TRBJ1-3; TRBD1 matches 8 bases in the middle. Including cysteine and phenylalanine, the CDR3 has 14 amino acids. The entry retains the CDR3 DNA only, 42 bases that are in frame from base 1. The V end gives up 4 bases and the J end 3 bases, leaving 3 bases in the junction not matched to a gene. CDR1 SGHNT and CDR2 YYREEE are derived from the germline V gene (reference sequence).